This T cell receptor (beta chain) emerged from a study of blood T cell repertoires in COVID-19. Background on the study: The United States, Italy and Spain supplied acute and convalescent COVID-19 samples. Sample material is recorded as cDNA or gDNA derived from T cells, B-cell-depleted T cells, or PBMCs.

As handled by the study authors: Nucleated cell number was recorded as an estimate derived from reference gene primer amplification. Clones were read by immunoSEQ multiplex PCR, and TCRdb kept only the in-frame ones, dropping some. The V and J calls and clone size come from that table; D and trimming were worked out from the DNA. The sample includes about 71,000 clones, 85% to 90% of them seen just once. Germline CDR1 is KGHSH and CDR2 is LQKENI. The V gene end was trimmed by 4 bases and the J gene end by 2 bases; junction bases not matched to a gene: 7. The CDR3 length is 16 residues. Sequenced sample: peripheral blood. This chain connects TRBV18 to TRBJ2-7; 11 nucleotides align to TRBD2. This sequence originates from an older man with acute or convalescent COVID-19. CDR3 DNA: TGTGCCAGCTCACTAACCGGGACTAGCGGTCCCTACGAGCAGTACTTC. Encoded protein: CASSLTGTSGPYEQYF.